These T cell receptor beta chains were read from a single sample in a study of blood T cell repertoires in COVID-19. The assay was immunoSEQ multiplex PCR, and TCRdb's table has in-frame clones only and misses some. The sample consists of fewer than 200,000 clones, 82% of them appearing once. The sequencing sample was made of peripheral blood. Every receptor here comes from a woman between 65 and 79 years old with acute or convalescent COVID-19. The CDR3 runs from the conserved cysteine through the conserved F or W. The D gene is left open where the match is weak. Only some rows state a clone size, as once, few, many or a class for expanded clones.

V,J,length,D,size,DNA,CDR3
TRBV28,TRBJ2-3,14,TRBD1,-,TGTGCCAGCAGTTTATACAGGGGGTTAGATACGCAGTATTTT,CASSLYRGLDTQYF
TRBV30,TRBJ2-7,14,-,few,TGTGCCTGTTCCGGGGTAGCGGTCTCCTACGAGCAGTACTTC,CACSGVAVSYEQYF
TRBV5-6,TRBJ2-3,18,-,-,TGTGCCAGCTTCCCTCCCGCGGGAAAACGAATAAGCACAGATACGCAGTATTTT,CASFPPAGKRISTDTQYF
TRBV5-6,TRBJ1-2,15,TRBD1,few,TGTGCCAGCAGCTCGATTACAGGGGAACTCTATGGCTACACCTTC,CASSSITGELYGYTF
TRBV5-1,TRBJ2-1,15,-,-,TGCGCCAGCAGTCCGGTACCCGAGAGGGAGAATGAGCAGTTCTTC,CASSPVPERENEQFF
TRBV6-1,TRBJ2-2,13,-,-,TGTGCCAGCAGTGAGTCAGGCACCGGGGAGCTGTTTTTT,CASSESGTGELFF
TRBV9,TRBJ1-2,13,-,once,TGTGCCAGCAACCGGGACAAGTCATCCCCAATTACCTTC,CASNRDKSSPITF
TRBV4-1,TRBJ2-7,13,-,-,TGCGCCAGCAGCCAAGATATCCCCTACGAGCAGTACTTC,CASSQDIPYEQYF
TRBV4-3,TRBJ2-2,16,TRBD2,-,TGCGCCAGCAGCCAAACCATAGCGGGAGGATTTGGGGAGCTGTTTTTT,CASSQTIAGGFGELFF
TRBV6-5,TRBJ2-2,16,TRBD1,-,TGTGCCAGCAGTTCCGGGACAGGGAGTCGTACCGGGGAGCTGTTTTTT,CASSSGTGSRTGELFF
TRBV19,TRBJ2-7,13,-,-,TGTGCCAGTAGTACTAGCCCCCTCGGGGTGAAGTACTTC,CASSTSPLGVKYF
TRBV3-1/TRBV3-2,TRBJ1-1,15,-,once,TGTGCCAGCAGCCATTCCCCGGGGAGGGGCACTGAAGCTTTCTTT,CASSHSPGRGTEAFF
TRBV27,TRBJ2-7,14,-,-,TGTGCCAGCAGAGAGGCGGGGTCACCCTACGAGCAGTACTTC,CASREAGSPYEQYF
TRBV7-2,TRBJ1-5,13,-,-,TGTGCCAGCAGCTCACAGTATCTCCAGCCCCAGCATTTT,CASSSQYLQPQHF
TRBV19,TRBJ1-2,15,-,-,TGTGCCAGTAGTATAGGTAACAGCTACGTTTATGGCTACACCTTC,CASSIGNSYVYGYTF
TRBV5-1,TRBJ2-7,17,TRBD2,-,TGCGCCAGCAGCTTGTCGACCGGGACTAGCGGGAGCTACGAGCAGTACTTC,CASSLSTGTSGSYEQYF
TRBV27,TRBJ2-1,14,TRBD2,-,TGTGCCAGCAGTCTAGCGGGGGCTCACAATGAGCAGTTCTTC,CASSLAGAHNEQFF
TRBV10-2,TRBJ1-6,15,-,-,TGCGCCAGCAGTGAGGGGACAATAAATAATTCACCCCTCCACTTT,CASSEGTINNSPLHF
TRBV19,TRBJ2-2,17,TRBD2,-,TGTGCCAGTAGTATAGGCTCTAGCGGGGGGGTCCCCGGGGAGCTGTTTTTT,CASSIGSSGGVPGELFF
TRBV21-1,TRBJ2-7,16,-,-,TGTGCCAGCAGCAAACCTTCGGGACAGGGGAGCCACGAGCAGTACTTC,CASSKPSGQGSHEQYF
TRBV7-9,TRBJ1-2,16,-,-,TGTGCCAGCAGCTTATTGGGTATTGTGGAGAACTATGGCTACACCTTC,CASSLLGIVENYGYTF
TRBV5-1,TRBJ1-6,14,TRBD1,-,TGCGCCAGCAGTCCCGGGACAGGGATTTCACCCCTCCACTTT,CASSPGTGISPLHF
TRBV28,TRBJ2-7,12,TRBD2,few,TGTGCCAGCGGGAGGGGAACATGGGAGCAGTACTTC,CASGRGTWEQYF